What follows describes a single T cell receptor beta chain. The identical CDR3 is also encoded by other nucleotide sequences in the sample. Libraries were prepared by immunoSEQ multiplex PCR; TCRdb keeps only in-frame clonotypes and omits some of them. The sample lists hundreds of thousands of clones, 80% to 90% occurring once. The treatment: 15 to 20 received Ad26.COV2.S at low or high dose, single or two shots; roughly five received placebo; per-sample allocation not given. The study sampled participants on day 63 after the first vaccine or placebo injection. CDR1 and CDR2 from the germline V gene are MNHEY and SMNVEV (reference sequence). The CDR3 extends over 14 amino acids. Trimming took 2 bases from V and 6 from J, leaving 8 bases between them. The sample comes from a study of Ad26.COV2.S vaccination and SARS-CoV-2 variants.

This TCR derives from a person aged 18-60 years who received the Ad26.COV2.S COVID-19 vaccine or a placebo. The rearrangement links TRBV27 to TRBJ1-6, with D unclear. The sequenced sample was peripheral blood, obtained in a trial of Ad26.COV2.S vaccine versus placebo. The CDR3 is CASSLLGSNSPLHF. The CDR3 region has the DNA TGTGCCAGCAGTTTACTGGGCTCTAATTCACCCCTCCACTTT.